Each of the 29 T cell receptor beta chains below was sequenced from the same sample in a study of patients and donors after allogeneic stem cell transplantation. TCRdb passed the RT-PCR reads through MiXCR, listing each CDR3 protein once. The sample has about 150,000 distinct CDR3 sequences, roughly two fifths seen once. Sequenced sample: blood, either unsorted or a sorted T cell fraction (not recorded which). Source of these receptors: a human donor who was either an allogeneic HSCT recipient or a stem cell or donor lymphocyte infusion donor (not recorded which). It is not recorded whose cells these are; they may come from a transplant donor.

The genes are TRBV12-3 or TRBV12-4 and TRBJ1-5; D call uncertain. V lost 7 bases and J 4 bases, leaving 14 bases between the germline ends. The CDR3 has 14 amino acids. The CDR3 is CASTNTARNQPQHF. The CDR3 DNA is TGTGCCAGCACCAACACCGCCCGGAATCAGCCCCAGCATTTT.

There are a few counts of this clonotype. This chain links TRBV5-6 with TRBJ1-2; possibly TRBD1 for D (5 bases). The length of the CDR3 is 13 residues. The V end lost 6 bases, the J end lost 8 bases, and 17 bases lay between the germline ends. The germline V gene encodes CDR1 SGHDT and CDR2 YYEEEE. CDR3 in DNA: TGTGCCAGCATGGGAGGGGCAGCGGGAGGCTACACCTTC. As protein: CASMGGAAGGYTF.

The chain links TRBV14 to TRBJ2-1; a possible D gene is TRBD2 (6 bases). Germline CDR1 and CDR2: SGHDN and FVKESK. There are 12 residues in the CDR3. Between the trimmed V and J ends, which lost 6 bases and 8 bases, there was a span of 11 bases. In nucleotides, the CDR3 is TGTGCCAGCAGTAAACTAGCTTATGAGCAGTTCTTC. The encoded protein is CASSKLAYEQFF.

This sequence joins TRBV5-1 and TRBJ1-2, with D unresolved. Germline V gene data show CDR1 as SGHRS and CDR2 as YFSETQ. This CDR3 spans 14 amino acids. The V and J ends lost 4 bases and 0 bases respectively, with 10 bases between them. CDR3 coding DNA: TGCGCCAGCAGCCCCGGAGGGCCTAACTATGGCTACACCTTC. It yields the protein CASSPGGPNYGYTF.

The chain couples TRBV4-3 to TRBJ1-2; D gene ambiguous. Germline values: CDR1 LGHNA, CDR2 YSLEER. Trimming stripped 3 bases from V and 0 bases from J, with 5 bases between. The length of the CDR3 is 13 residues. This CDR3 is CASSHLTNYGYTF. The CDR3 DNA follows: TGCGCCAGCAGCCATCTTACTAACTATGGCTACACCTTC.

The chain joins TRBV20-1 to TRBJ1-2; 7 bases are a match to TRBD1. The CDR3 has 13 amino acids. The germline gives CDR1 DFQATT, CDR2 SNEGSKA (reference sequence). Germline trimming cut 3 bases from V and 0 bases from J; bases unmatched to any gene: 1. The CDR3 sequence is CSARGQPNYGYTF. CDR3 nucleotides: TGCAGTGCTAGGGGACAGCCTAACTATGGCTACACCTTC.

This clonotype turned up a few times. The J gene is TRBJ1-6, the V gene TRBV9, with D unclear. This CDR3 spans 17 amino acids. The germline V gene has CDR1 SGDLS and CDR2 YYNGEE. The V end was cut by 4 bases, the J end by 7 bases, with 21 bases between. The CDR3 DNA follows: TGTGCCAGCAGCACAAGGCAGGACGGGCAACAGAATTCACCCCTCCACTTT. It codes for CASSTRQDGQQNSPLHF.

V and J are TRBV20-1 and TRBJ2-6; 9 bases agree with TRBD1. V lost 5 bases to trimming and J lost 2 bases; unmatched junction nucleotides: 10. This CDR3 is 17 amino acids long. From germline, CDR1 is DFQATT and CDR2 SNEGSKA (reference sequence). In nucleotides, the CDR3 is TGCAGTGCTGGACCCGGGACAGGGTGGACTGGGGCCAACGTCCTGACTTTC. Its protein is CSAGPGTGWTGANVLTF.

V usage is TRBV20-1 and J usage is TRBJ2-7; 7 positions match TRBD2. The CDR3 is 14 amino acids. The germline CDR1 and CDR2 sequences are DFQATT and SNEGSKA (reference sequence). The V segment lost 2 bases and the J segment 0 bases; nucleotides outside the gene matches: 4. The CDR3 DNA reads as TGCAGTGCTAGATCTAGGGAGGGCTCCTACGAGCAGTACGTC. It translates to CSARSREGSYEQYV.

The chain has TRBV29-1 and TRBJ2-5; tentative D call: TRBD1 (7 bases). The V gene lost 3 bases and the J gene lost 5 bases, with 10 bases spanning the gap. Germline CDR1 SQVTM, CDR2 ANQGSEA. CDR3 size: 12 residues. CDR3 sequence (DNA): TGCAGCGTTGAGGGGGGACAGGAGACCCAGTACTTC. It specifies CSVEGGQETQYF.

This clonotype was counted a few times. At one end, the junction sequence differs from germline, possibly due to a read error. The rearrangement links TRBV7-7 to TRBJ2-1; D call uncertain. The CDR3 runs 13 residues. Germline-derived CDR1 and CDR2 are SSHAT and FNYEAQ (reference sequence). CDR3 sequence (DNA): TGTGCTAGCAGCTTAGAAGCGTACAATGAGCAGTTCTTC. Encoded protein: CASSLEAYNEQFF. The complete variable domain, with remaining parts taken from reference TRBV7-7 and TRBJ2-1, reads GAGVSQSPRYKVTKRGQDVTLRCDPISSHATLYWYQQALGQGPEFLTYFNYEAQPDKSGLPSDRFSAERPEGSISTLTIQRTEQRDSAMYRCASSLEAYNEQFFGPGTRLTVL.

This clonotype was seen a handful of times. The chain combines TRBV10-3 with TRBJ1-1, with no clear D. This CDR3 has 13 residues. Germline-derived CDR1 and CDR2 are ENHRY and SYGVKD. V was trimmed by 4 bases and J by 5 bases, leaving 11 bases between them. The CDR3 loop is CAISARPGTEAFF. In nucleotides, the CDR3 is TGTGCCATCAGTGCCAGGCCTGGGACTGAAGCTTTCTTT.

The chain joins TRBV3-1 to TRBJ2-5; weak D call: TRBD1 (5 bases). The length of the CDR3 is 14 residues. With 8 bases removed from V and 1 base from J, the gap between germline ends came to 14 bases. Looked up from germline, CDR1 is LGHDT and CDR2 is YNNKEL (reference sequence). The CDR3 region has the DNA TGTGCCAGCGGAATTCAGGGCCTCCAAGAGACCCAGTACTTC. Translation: CASGIQGLQETQYF.

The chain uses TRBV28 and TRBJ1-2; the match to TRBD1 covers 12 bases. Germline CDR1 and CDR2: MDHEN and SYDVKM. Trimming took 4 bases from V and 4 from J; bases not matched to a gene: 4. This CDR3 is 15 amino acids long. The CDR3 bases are TGTGCCAGCAGTTCGGGACAGGGGGCTTTCTATGGCTACACCTTC. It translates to CASSSGQGAFYGYTF.

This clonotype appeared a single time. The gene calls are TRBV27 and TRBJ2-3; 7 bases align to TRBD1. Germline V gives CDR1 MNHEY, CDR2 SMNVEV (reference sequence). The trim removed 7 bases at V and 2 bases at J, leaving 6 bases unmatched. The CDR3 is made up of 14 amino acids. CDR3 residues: CASTHRGFTDTQYF. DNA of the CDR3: TGTGCCAGCACACACAGGGGTTTCACAGATACGCAGTATTTT.

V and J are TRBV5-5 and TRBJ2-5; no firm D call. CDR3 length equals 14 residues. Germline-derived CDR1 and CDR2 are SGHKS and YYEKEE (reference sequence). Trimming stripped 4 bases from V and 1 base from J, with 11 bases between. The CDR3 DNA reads TGTGCCAGCAGCCCCCTCCCCTCCCAAGAGACCCAGTACTTC. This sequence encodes CASSPLPSQETQYF.

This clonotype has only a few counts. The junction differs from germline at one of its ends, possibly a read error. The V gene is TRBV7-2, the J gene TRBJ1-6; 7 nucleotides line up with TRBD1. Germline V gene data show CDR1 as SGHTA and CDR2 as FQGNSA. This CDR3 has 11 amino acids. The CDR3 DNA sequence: TGTGCCAGCAGCTTAGGGACAGGCTTACGCTTT. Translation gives CASSLGTGLRF.

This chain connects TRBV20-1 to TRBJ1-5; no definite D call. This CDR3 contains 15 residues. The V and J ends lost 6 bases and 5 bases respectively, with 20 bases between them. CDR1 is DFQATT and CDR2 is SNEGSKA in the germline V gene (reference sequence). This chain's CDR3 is CSAPVREEEYQPQHF. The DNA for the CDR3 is TGCAGTGCCCCGGTCCGGGAGGAGGAGTATCAGCCCCAGCATTTT.

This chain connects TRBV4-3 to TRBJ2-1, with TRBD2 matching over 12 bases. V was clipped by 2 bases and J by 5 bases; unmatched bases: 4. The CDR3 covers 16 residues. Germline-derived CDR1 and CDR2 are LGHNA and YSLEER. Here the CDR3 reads CASSQRTSGGHNEQFF. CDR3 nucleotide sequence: TGCGCCAGCAGCCAACGAACTAGCGGGGGGCACAATGAGCAGTTCTTC.

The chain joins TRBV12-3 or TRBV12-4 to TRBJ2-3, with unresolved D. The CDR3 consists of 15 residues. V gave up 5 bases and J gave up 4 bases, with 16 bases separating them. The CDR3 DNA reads TGTGCCAGCAGTCTGGGCCCTCTAGACTCAGATACGCAGTATTTT. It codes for CASSLGPLDSDTQYF.

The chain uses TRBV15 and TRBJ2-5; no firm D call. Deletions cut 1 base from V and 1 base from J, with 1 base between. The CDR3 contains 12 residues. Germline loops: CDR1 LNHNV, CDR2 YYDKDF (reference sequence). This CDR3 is CATSRGQETQYF. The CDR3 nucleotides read TGTGCCACCAGCAGAGGCCAAGAGACCCAGTACTTC.

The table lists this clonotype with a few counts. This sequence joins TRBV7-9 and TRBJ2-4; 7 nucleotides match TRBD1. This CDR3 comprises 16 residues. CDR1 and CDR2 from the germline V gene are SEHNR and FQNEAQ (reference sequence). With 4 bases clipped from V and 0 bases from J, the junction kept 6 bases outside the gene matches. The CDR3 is CASSSTGDLAKNIQYF. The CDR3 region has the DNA TGTGCCAGCAGCTCCACAGGGGACCTAGCCAAAAACATTCAGTACTTC.

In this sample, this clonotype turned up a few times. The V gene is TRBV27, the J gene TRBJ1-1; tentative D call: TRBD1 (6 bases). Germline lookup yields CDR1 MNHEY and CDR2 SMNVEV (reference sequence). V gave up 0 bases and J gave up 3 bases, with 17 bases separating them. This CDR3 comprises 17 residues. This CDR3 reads CASSLSAGVRRYTEAFF. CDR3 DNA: TGTGCCAGCAGTTTATCGGCAGGGGTTCGGAGGTACACTGAAGCTTTCTTT.

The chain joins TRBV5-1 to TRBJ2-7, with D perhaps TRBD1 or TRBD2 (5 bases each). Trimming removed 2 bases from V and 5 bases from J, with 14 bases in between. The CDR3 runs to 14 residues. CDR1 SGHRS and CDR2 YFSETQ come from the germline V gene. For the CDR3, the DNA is TGCGCCAGCAGCTTCATAGGGGAGAGGAACGAGCAGTACTTC. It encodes CASSFIGERNEQYF.

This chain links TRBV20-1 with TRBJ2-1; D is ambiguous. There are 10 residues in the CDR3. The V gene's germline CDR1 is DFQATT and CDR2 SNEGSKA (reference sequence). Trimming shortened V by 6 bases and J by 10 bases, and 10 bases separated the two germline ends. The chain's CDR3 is CSAPLGEQFF. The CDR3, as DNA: TGCAGTGCCCCCTTGGGAGAGCAGTTCTTC.

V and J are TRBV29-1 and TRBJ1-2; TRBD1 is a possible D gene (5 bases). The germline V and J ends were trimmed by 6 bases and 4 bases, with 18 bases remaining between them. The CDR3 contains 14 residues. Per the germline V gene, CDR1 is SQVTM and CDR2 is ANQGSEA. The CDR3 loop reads CSVPQLGVSYGYTF. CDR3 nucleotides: TGCAGCGTACCCCAGCTAGGGGTATCCTATGGCTACACCTTC. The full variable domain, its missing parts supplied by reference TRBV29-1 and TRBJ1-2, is SAVISQKPSRDICQRGTSLTIQCQVDSQVTMMFWYRQQPGQSLTLIATANQGSEATYESGFVIDKFPISRPNLTFSTLTVSNMSPEDSSIYLCSVPQLGVSYGYTFGSGTRLTVV.

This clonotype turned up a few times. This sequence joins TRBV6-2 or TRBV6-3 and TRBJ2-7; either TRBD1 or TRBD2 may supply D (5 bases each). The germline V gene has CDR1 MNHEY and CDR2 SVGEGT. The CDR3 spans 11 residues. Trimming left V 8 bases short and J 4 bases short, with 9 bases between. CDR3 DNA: TGTGCCAGCTCGAGGGGATACGAGCAGTACTTC. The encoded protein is CASSRGYEQYF.

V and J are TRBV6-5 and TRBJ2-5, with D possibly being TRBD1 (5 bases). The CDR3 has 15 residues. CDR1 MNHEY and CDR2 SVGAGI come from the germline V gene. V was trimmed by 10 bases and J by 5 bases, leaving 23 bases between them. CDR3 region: CATGKGALKGETQYF. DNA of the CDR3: TGTGCCACTGGAAAAGGGGCACTAAAAGGGGAGACCCAGTACTTC.

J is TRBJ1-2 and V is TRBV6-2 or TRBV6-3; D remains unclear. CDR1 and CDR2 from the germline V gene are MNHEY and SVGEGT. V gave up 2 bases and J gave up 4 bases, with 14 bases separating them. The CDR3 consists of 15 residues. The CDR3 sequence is CASSYRNTKGYGYTF. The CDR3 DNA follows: TGTGCCAGCAGTTACCGAAACACGAAAGGCTATGGCTACACCTTC.